This is a list of T cell receptor beta chains from one sample in a study of shared clonotypes between healthy human individuals. TCRdb keeps only in-frame clones here, not all; method: immunoSEQ multiplex PCR. The sample carries some 1.5 million clones, nearly 99% recorded once. The sample taken for sequencing was naive CD4+ T cells sorted from blood. The receptors originated from a man aged 25-45 years in good health. The CDR3 runs from the conserved cysteine through the conserved F or W. Each record gives: CDR3 DNA, CDR3 protein, J gene, CDR3 length, V gene, D gene, clone size. A D gene is named only where the DNA matches it firmly. Expanded clones get a size class; other rows say once, few or many, or leave the size out.

TGTGCCAGCAGTGTCTGGGGCAGGGGCTCCTACGAGCAGTACTTC	CASSVWGRGSYEQYF	TRBJ2-7	15	TRBV6-1	.	.
TGTGCCAGCAGTTACACGACAGGGTCGGCCTACAATGAGCAGTTCTTC	CASSYTTGSAYNEQFF	TRBJ2-1	16	TRBV6-5	TRBD1	.
TGTGCCAGCTCACCATCCCGCGGTAACTACTCTGGGGCCAACGTCCTGACTTTC	CASSPSRGNYSGANVLTF	TRBJ2-6	18	TRBV18	.	.
TGTGCCAGCAGCTGGGGGACTAGCCTCCTCGAGCAGTACTTC	CASSWGTSLLEQYF	TRBJ2-7	14	TRBV5-4	TRBD2	.
TGTGCCAGTAGTATAGGACAGGGAAGGAACGAGCAGTACTTC	CASSIGQGRNEQYF	TRBJ2-7	14	TRBV19	TRBD1	once
TGTGCCAGCAGCTTCCGACAGGGGGAGGGAAGCTACACCTTC	CASSFRQGEGSYTF	TRBJ1-2	14	TRBV7-2	TRBD1	.
TGTGCCACCAGCAGAGTTTCGACAGGGGAGGTTATCACTGAAGCTTTCTTT	CATSRVSTGEVITEAFF	TRBJ1-1	17	TRBV15	TRBD1	.
TGCGCCAGCAGCCGCCCGGGACTAGTTGCCTATACGCAGTATTTT	CASSRPGLVAYTQYF	TRBJ2-3	15	TRBV4-1	TRBD2	.
TGTGCCAGCAGTGAATATCCGGGGGAAAGGAATGAGCAGTTCTTC	CASSEYPGERNEQFF	TRBJ2-1	15	TRBV25-1	.	.
TGTGCCAGCAGCGCCCTAGGGGTGCAGTACTTC	CASSALGVQYF	TRBJ2-7	11	TRBV28	.	.
TGTGCCGCATCTCAGGGGGCTGGGACCCAGCATTTT	CAASQGAGTQHF	TRBJ1-5	12	TRBV10-3	TRBD1	.
TGTGCCTGGAGTGTAAGAGGGACTTCGAACACCGGGGAGCTGTTTTTT	CAWSVRGTSNTGELFF	TRBJ2-2	16	TRBV30	.	.
TGTGCCAGCAGCTTAGCGGTTGGGACCGGGGAGCTGTTTTTT	CASSLAVGTGELFF	TRBJ2-2	14	TRBV11-3	.	.
TGCGCCAGCAGCCCAACGGTGAGCACAGATACGCAGTATTTT	CASSPTVSTDTQYF	TRBJ2-3	14	TRBV5-1	.	.
TGCGCCAGCAGCGGGACTAGCGGGAGGGCCGGGGGCAATGAGCAGTTCTTC	CASSGTSGRAGGNEQFF	TRBJ2-1	17	TRBV5-1	TRBD2	.
TGTGCCAGCAGCGTCAGCAGGGAAGAGACCCAGTACTTC	CASSVSREETQYF	TRBJ2-5	13	TRBV7-3	.	.
TGTGCCAGCAGCTTCGGTTTTCTGGAGACCCAGTACTTC	CASSFGFLETQYF	TRBJ2-5	13	TRBV11-3	.	.
TGTGCCAGCAGCTTAGTAGGTAACACTGAAGCTTTCTTT	CASSLVGNTEAFF	TRBJ1-1	13	TRBV7-2	.	once
TGTGCCAGCAGCTCCCAGGGGGTTTACAATGAGCAGTTCTTC	CASSSQGVYNEQFF	TRBJ2-1	14	TRBV5-6	TRBD1	.
TGTGCCAGCAGTTCCGGACAGCCCTCCTACAATGAGCAGTTCTTC	CASSSGQPSYNEQFF	TRBJ2-1	15	TRBV28	.	.
TGTGCCAGCAGCTCATCGAACACCGGGGAGCTGTTTTTT	CASSSSNTGELFF	TRBJ2-2	13	TRBV7-3	.	.
TGTGCCAGCAGTCCGCGGTCCTCTGGAAACACCATATATTTT	CASSPRSSGNTIYF	TRBJ1-3	14	TRBV28	.	.